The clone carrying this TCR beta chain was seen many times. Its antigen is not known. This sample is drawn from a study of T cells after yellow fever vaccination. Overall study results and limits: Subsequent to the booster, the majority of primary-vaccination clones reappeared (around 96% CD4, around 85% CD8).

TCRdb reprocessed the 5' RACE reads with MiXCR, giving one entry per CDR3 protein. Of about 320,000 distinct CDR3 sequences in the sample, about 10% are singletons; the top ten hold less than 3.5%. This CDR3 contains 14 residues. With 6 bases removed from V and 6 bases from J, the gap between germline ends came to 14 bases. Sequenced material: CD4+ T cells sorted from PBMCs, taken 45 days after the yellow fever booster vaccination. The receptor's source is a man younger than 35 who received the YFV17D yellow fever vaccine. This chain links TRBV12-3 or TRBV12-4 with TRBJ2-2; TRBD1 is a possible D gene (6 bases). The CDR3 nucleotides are TGTGCCAGCAGCCCCTGGGGGCCACCCGGGGAGCTGTTTTTT. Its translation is CASSPWGPPGELFF.